Presented here are 3 T cell receptor beta chains from one specimen sequenced in a study of T cells in Graves' hyperthyroidism and ophthalmopathy. RNA transcripts gave rise to amplified TCR beta CDR3 regions. HTBI primers were used for first-round RT-PCR of the TCR CDR3. TCRdb analysed the multiplex PCR reads with MiXCR anew, one entry per CDR3 protein. The table includes some 350,000 distinct CDR3 sequences, approximately 14% detected once. Sequencing input: blood. Source of these receptors: a woman aged 18-29 years with Graves' hyperthyroidism that later progressed to Graves' ophthalmopathy.

This chain links TRBV5-4 with TRBJ1-1, with 12 positions matching TRBD1. V was clipped by 3 bases and J by 5 bases; unmatched bases: 5. This CDR3 has 15 amino acids. The V gene's germline CDR1 is SGHNT and CDR2 YYREEE (reference sequence). The CDR3 sequence: CASSWGQGAVTEAFF. For the CDR3, the DNA is TGTGCCAGCAGCTGGGGACAGGGGGCGGTTACTGAAGCTTTCTTT.

The J gene is TRBJ2-5, the V gene TRBV20-1; possible D gene TRBD2, 5 bases. The CDR3 length is 16 residues. Trimming cost V 2 bases and J 5 bases, with 21 bases left between them. Germline CDR1 DFQATT, CDR2 SNEGSKA (reference sequence). The CDR3 DNA sequence: TGCAGTGCTAGAAAGTCATCGGGATGGGTGAAGGAGACCCAGTACTTC. It specifies CSARKSSGWVKETQYF.

The V call is TRBV27, the J call TRBJ2-1; TRBD2 matches 10 bases. Germline CDR1 and CDR2: MNHEY and SMNVEV (reference sequence). The junction had 8 bases not matched to a gene; V was cut back by 5 bases and J by 10 bases. This CDR3 region has 14 residues. Written as DNA, the CDR3 is TGTGCCAGCAGTCCGGGACTAGCGTTTTGGGAGCAGTTCTTC. Encoded protein: CASSPGLAFWEQFF.